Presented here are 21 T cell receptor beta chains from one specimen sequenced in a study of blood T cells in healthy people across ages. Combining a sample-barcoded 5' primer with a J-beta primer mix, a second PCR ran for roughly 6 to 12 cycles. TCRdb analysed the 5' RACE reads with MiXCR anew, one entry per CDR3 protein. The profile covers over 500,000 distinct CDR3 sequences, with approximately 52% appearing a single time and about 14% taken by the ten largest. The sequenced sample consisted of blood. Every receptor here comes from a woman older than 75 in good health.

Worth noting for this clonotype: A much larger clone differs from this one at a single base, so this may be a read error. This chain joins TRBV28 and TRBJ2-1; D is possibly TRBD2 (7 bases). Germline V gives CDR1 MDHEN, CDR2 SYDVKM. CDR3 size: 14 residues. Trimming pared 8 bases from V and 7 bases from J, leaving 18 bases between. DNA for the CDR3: TGTGCCAGCCAGGGACGGGGGGCTTGGAATGAGCAGTTCTTC. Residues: CASQGRGAWNEQFF.

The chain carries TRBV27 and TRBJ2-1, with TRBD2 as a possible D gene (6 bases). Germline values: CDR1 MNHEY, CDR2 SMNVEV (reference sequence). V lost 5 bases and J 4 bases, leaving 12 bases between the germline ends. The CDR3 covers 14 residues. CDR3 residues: CASSPGLQYNEQFF. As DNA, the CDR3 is TGTGCCAGCAGTCCGGGACTCCAGTACAATGAGCAGTTCTTC.

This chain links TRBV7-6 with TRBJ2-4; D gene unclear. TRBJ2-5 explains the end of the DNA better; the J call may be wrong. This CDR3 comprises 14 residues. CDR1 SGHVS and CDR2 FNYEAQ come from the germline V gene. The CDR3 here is CASSLAPRSETQYF. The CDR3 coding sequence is TGTGCCAGCAGCTTAGCGCCCCGTTCAGAGACCCAGTACTTC.

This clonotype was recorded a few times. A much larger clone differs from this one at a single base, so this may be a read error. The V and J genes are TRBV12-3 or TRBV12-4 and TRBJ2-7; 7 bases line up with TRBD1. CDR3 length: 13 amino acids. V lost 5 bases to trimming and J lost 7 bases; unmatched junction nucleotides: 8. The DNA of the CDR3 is TGTGCCAGCAGTGGGACAGTTTACAATGAGCAGTACTTC. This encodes CASSGTVYNEQYF.

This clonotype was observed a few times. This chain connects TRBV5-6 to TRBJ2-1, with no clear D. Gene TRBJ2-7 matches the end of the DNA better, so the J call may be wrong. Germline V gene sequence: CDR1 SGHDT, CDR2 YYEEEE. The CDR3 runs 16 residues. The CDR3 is CASSLRFLSSYNEQYF. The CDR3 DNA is TGTGCCAGCAGCTTGAGGTTTTTGAGCTCCTACAATGAGCAGTACTTC.

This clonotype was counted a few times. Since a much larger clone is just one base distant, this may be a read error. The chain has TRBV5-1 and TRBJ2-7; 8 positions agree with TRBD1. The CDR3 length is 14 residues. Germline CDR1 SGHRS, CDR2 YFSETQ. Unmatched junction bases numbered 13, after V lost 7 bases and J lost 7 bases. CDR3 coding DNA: TGCGCCAGCGGGACAGGCCGGGGCTACAATGAGCAGTACTTC. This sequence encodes CASGTGRGYNEQYF.

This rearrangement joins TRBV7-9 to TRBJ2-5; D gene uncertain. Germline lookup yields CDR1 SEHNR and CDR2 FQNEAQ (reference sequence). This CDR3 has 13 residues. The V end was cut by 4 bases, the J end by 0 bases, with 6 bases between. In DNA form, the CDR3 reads TGTGCCAGCAGCTCCGCGTACCAAGAGACCCAGTACTTC. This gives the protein CASSSAYQETQYF.

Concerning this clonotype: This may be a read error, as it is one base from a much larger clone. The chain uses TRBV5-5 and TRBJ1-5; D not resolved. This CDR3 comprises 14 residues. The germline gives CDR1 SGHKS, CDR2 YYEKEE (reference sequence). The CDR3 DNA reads TGTGCCAGCAGCTTCTTGAATAGCAATCAGGCCCAGCATTTT. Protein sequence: CASSFLNSNQAQHF.

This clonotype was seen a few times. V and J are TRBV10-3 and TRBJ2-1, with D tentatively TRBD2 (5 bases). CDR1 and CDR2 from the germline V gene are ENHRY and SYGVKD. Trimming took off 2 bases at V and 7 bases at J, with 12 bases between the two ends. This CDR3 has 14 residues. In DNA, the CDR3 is TGTGCCATCAGTGAGGGGGAGACGGCGAATGAGCAGTTCTTC. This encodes CAISEGETANEQFF.

The CDR3 nucleotides are TGTGCCAGCAGTCCAGGGGCTTCGGGGGCCAACGTCCTGACTTTC. Protein sequence: CASSPGASGANVLTF. The V gene is TRBV12-3 or TRBV12-4, the J gene TRBJ2-6; tentatively, D is TRBD1 (6 bases). Trimming took off 5 bases at V and 4 bases at J, with 12 bases between the two ends. The CDR3 sequence is 15 residues long.

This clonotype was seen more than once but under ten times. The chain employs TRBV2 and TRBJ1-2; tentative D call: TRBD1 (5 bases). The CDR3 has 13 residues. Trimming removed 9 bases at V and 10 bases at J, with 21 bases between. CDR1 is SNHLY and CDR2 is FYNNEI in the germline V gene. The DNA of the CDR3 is TGTGCCAGAAGTCAAAGGGGAAGAGGATCCTACACCTTC. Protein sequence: CARSQRGRGSYTF.

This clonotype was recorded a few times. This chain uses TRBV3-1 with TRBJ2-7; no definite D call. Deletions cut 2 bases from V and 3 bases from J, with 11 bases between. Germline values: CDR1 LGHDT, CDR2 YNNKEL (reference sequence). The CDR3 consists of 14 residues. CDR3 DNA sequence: TGTGCCAGCAGCCAATTAGATCGGGTCTACGAGCAGTACTTC. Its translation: CASSQLDRVYEQYF.

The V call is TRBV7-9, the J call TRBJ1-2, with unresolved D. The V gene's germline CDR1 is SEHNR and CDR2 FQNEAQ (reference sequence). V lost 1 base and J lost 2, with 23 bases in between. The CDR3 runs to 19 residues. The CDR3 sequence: CASSLVTIEGPTTNYGYTF. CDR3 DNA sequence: TGTGCCAGCAGCTTAGTGACAATAGAAGGACCAACGACAAACTATGGCTACACCTTC.

The CDR3 bases are TGTGCCAGCAGGAAGGGTCGGCGTAATCAGCCCCAGCATTTT. Protein sequence: CASRKGRRNQPQHF. The rearrangement joins TRBV12-3 or TRBV12-4 to TRBJ1-5; D uncertain. The CDR3 has 14 residues. Trimming shortened V by 6 bases and J by 4 bases, and 13 bases separated the two germline ends.

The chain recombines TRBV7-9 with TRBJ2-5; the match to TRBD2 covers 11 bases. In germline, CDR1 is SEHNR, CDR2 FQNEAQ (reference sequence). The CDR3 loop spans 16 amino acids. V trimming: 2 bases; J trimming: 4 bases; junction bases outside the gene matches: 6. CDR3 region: CASSLRLAGTRETQYF. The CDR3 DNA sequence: TGTGCCAGCAGCTTACGACTAGCGGGGACTAGAGAGACCCAGTACTTC.

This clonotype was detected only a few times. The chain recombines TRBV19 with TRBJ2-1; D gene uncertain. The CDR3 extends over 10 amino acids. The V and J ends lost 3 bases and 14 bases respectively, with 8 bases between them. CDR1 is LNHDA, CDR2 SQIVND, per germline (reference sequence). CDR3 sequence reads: CASSIADEFF. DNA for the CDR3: TGTGCCAGTAGTATCGCGGACGAGTTCTTC.

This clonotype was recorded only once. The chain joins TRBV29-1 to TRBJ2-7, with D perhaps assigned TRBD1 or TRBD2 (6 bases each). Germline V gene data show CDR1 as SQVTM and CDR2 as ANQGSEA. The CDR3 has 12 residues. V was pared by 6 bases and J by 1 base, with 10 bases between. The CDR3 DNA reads TGCAGCGTAAGGGGGGCTTCCTACGAGCAGTACTTC. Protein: CSVRGASYEQYF.

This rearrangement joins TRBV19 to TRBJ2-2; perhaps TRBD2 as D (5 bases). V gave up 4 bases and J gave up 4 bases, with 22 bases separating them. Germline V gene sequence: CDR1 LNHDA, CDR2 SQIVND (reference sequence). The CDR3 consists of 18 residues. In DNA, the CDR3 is TGTGCCAGTAGTAGAGGGCCCGGCCCGCGCCTCACCACCGGGGAGCTGTTTTTT. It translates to CASSRGPGPRLTTGELFF.

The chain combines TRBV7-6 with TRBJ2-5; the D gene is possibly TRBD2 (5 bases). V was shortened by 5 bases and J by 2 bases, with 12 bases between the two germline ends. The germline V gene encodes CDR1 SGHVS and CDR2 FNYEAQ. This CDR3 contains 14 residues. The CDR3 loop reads CASSLMTGQETQYF. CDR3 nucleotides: TGTGCCAGCAGCCTGATGACGGGACAAGAGACCCAGTACTTC. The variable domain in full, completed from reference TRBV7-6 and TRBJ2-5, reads GAGVSQSPRYKVTKRGQDVALRCDPISGHVSLYWYRQALGQGPEFLTYFNYEAQQDKSGLPNDRFSAERPEGSISTLTIQRTEQRDSAMYRCASSLMTGQETQYFGPGTRLLVL.

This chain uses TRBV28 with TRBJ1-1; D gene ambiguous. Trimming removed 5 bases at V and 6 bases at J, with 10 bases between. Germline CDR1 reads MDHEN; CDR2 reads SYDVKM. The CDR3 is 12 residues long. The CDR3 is CASSSDMAEAFF. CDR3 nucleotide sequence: TGTGCCAGCAGTAGCGATATGGCTGAAGCTTTCTTT. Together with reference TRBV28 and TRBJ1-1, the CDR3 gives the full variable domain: DVKVTQSSRYLVKRTGEKVFLECVQDMDHENMFWYRQDPGLGLRLIYFSYDVKMKEKGDIPEGYSVSREKKERFSLILESASTNQTSMYLCASSSDMAEAFFGQGTRLTVV.

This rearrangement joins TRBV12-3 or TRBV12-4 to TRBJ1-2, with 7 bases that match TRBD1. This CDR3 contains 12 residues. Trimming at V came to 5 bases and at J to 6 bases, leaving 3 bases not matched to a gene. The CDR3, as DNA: TGTGCCAGCAGTCACACAGGGGATGGCTACACCTTC. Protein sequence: CASSHTGDGYTF.